The clone carrying this T cell receptor beta chain appeared many times. The sample is drawn from a study of T cells in Graves' hyperthyroidism and ophthalmopathy. This CDR3 is 12 amino acids long. Per the germline V gene, CDR1 is SEHNR and CDR2 is FQNEAQ (reference sequence). V dropped 3 bases and J dropped 9 bases, with 9 bases sitting between them. What was amplified from RNA transcripts were TCR beta CDR3 regions. When the TCR CDR3 underwent first-round RT-PCR, the HTBI primer set was used. TCRdb reanalysed the multiplex PCR reads using MiXCR and keeps one entry per CDR3 protein. The top ten clones hold roughly 25% of a sample with hundreds of thousands of distinct CDR3 sequences, approximately 13% of them seen once.

Source material: blood. This sequence was found in a woman aged 30 to 39 with Graves' hyperthyroidism. This chain connects TRBV7-9 to TRBJ2-1; tentatively, D is TRBD2 (6 bases). DNA of the CDR3: TGTGCCAGCAGCTTTGGAGGGCTTGAGCAGTTCTTC. Its translation: CASSFGGLEQFF. Full variable domain (missing parts from reference TRBV7-9 and TRBJ2-1): DTGVSQNPRHKITKRGQNVTFRCDPISEHNRLYWYRQTLGQGPEFLTYFQNEAQLEKSRLLSDRFSAERPKGSFSTLEIQRTEQGDSAMYLCASSFGGLEQFFGPGTRLTVL.